This T cell receptor beta chain originates from a study of blood T cell repertoires in COVID-19. Across the study: Researchers got acute and convalescent COVID-19 samples from the United States, Italy and Spain.

The V gene lost 6 bases and the J gene lost 5 bases, with 13 bases spanning the gap. CDR3 length: 13 residues. TCRdb keeps only in-frame clones here, not all; method: immunoSEQ multiplex PCR. The sample contains about 230,000 clones, around nine tenths of which appear only once. Sequenced input: PBMCs or T cells enriched from blood (not recorded which). The rearrangement links TRBV12-3 or TRBV12-4 to TRBJ1-2; possibly TRBD1 for D (6 bases). The receptor comes from a woman in her 30s with acute COVID-19. CDR3 coding DNA: TGTGCCAGCAGCCGAGGGACACGGTATGGCTACACCTTC. It codes for CASSRGTRYGYTF.